The rows below give T cell receptor beta chains drawn from one sample of a study of T-cell reconstitution after alpha-beta-depleted transplantation in children. TCRdb called the PCR reads again in MiXCR, with one record for every CDR3 protein. The top ten clones hold approximately 1% of a sample with around 600,000 distinct CDR3 sequences, approximately 15% of them seen once. The sample was PBMCs from the stem cell graft donor, taken from the stem cell graft. The receptor source for this set is a human donor who donated a stem cell graft to a child with acute myeloid leukemia. Both conserved end residues are part of each CDR3. D genes are given only for firm matches. Some rows mark clone size as missing; the rest say once, few, many or name a class of expanded clone.

>many|TRBJ2-5|TRBD2|TRBV20-1
TGCAGTGTCAGGGGCGGGGGGCCTTCAGAACAAGAGACCCAGTACTTC
CSVRGGGPSEQETQYF
>few|TRBJ2-3|TRBD2|TRBV6-5
TGTGCCAGCAGTTACGGGACTAGCGGGGGGCGCACAGATACGCAGTATTTT
CASSYGTSGGRTDTQYF
>few|TRBJ2-5|.|TRBV12-3/TRBV12-4
TGTGCCAGCAGTTTAACGGTGGGGGTCTGGGAGACCCAGTACTTC
CASSLTVGVWETQYF
>few|TRBJ2-5|TRBD2|TRBV5-1
TGCGCCAGCAGCTTCGGACTAGCGGGGGTCCAAGAGACCCAGTACTTC
CASSFGLAGVQETQYF
>many|TRBJ2-1|TRBD2|TRBV6-4
TGTGCCAGCAGTGGGCTAGCGGGGACCTACAATGAGCAGTTCTTC
CASSGLAGTYNEQFF
>few|TRBJ2-3|TRBD2|TRBV7-6
TGTGCCAGCAGCTTAGCGGGGACTAGCAGAGATACGCAGTATTTT
CASSLAGTSRDTQYF
>many|TRBJ1-6|TRBD1|TRBV6-5
TGTGCCAGCAGTTACTCCAGGGGGCATAGTTATTCACCCCTCCACTTT
CASSYSRGHSYSPLHF
>many|TRBJ1-2|TRBD1|TRBV29-1
TGCAGCGTTGAGGGGACAGAGAATCTTGACTATGGCTACACCTTC
CSVEGTENLDYGYTF
>.|TRBJ2-5|TRBD2|TRBV20-1
TGCTGTGGGGGACTAGCGGGGGTCCGGCTGTACCAAGAGACCCAGTACTTC
CCGGLAGVRLYQETQYF
>.|TRBJ2-1|TRBD2|TRBV12-3/TRBV12-4
TGTGCCAGCAGTTCTAGCGGGGGGGAGGTAACCTACAATGAGCAGTTCTTC
CASSSSGGEVTYNEQFF
>.|TRBJ2-3|TRBD2|TRBV15
TGTGCCACCAGCAGAGCTAGCGGGGTCGTTCTGGATACGCAGTATTTT
CATSRASGVVLDTQYF
>many|TRBJ2-1|TRBD2|TRBV20-1
TGCAGTGCTAGAGGGGAGCGGGGGGACCACAATGAGCAGTTCTTC
CSARGERGDHNEQFF
>.|TRBJ1-2|.|TRBV28
TGTGCCAGCAGTATTCAGGGTGGGTTCTATGGCTACACCTTC
CASSIQGGFYGYTF
>many|TRBJ2-1|.|TRBV10-3
TGTGCCATCAGAAGGGAGGACAGACTCAATGAGCAGTTCTTC
CAIRREDRLNEQFF
>many|TRBJ2-1|TRBD1|TRBV20-1
TGCAGTGCTAGGCGAACGGGACAGGGGGCTTTTGAGCAGTTCTTC
CSARRTGQGAFEQFF
>.|TRBJ1-5|.|TRBV15
TGTGCCACCAGCTCCCGGTCAGGGGGCAATCAGCCCCAGCATTTT
CATSSRSGGNQPQHF
>many|TRBJ1-5|.|TRBV5-5
TGTGCCAGCAGCCCAGCGGCGGGCGCCAATCAGCCCCAGCATTTT
CASSPAAGANQPQHF
>many|TRBJ2-5|TRBD1|TRBV29-1
TGCAGCGTTGAAGACCAGGACAGGGAGGATGAGGAGACCCAGTACTTC
CSVEDQDREDEETQYF
>many|TRBJ2-1|.|TRBV12-3/TRBV12-4
TGTGCCAGCAGTGAGGGAGAGTCCTACAATGAGCAGTTCTTC
CASSEGESYNEQFF
>.|TRBJ2-2|.|TRBV12-3/TRBV12-4
TGTGCCAGCAGTTTAGTCGTAGGGGCTTCGACCGGCCGACGTCCCGGGGAGCTGTTTTTT
CASSLVVGASTGRRPGELFF
>.|TRBJ2-1|.|TRBV11-2
TGTGCCAGCAGCTTAGATCGGGGGTCCCACTACAATGAGCAGTTCTTC
CASSLDRGSHYNEQFF
>many|TRBJ2-1|.|TRBV20-1
TGCAGTGCTAGAGGGACGACCTATGAGCAGTTCTTC
CSARGTTYEQFF
>few|TRBJ1-2|.|TRBV28
TGTGCCAGCAGCTCCGGATTTTTAGCTAACTATGGCTACACCTTC
CASSSGFLANYGYTF
>few|TRBJ1-2|TRBD1|TRBV27
TGTGCCAGTCATAAGGGCGCAGGGGGCTTCGGGGGCTACACCTTC
CASHKGAGGFGGYTF
>many|TRBJ2-3|.|TRBV5-6
TGTGCCAGCAGCTGGAGGTCGGCGCAGTATTTT
CASSWRSAQYF
>.|TRBJ1-1|.|TRBV7-9
TGTGCCAGCAGCTCGGAGGGGGGCACTGAAGCTTTCTTT
CASSSEGGTEAFF
>.|TRBJ2-1|TRBD2|TRBV7-2
TGTGCCAGCAGCTTAGCTACCATAGCGGGGGGGCCTGTAAATGAGCAGTTCTTC
CASSLATIAGGPVNEQFF
>many|TRBJ2-1|TRBD2|TRBV5-6
TGTGCCAGCAGCGTAGCGGGGGGCCTGTACAATGAGCAGTTCTTC
CASSVAGGLYNEQFF
>many|TRBJ2-5|.|TRBV20-1
TGCAGTGCCGGATGGGACAGGCGGGGGATCCAAGAGACCCAGTACTTC
CSAGWDRRGIQETQYF
>.|TRBJ1-1|.|TRBV6-2/TRBV6-3
TGTGCCAGCAGTTACTCCCGGGGGAGGGACACTGAAGCTTTCTTT
CASSYSRGRDTEAFF
>many|TRBJ1-4|.|TRBV7-2
TGTGCCAGCAGCTTAGGACTGCCTAATGAAAAACTGTTTTTT
CASSLGLPNEKLFF
>many|TRBJ1-2|.|TRBV10-3
TGTGCCATCAGTGAAGGGGAGGTCGGCTATGGCTACACCTTC
CAISEGEVGYGYTF
>.|TRBJ2-2|TRBD1|TRBV11-2
TGTGCCAGCAGCGCTCGGACAGGGGAGGCCTCGAACACCGGGGAGCTGTTTTTT
CASSARTGEASNTGELFF
>many|TRBJ2-1|.|TRBV14
TGTGCCAGCAGCCAAGACGTGCTAGCCTACAATGAGCAGTTCTTC
CASSQDVLAYNEQFF
>many|TRBJ2-3|TRBD2|TRBV12-3/TRBV12-4
TGTGCCAGCAGTCCAGAGAGGCTAGCGGGCGCAGATACGCAGTATTTT
CASSPERLAGADTQYF
>.|TRBJ2-5|.|TRBV7-3
TGTGCCAGCAGCCGACAGAATCAAGAGACCCAGTACTTC
CASSRQNQETQYF
>.|TRBJ2-1|.|TRBV18
TGTGCCAGCTCACCAACTACAGGGCTTCGCAATGAGCAGTTCTTC
CASSPTTGLRNEQFF
>few|TRBJ2-3|.|TRBV29-1
TGCAGCGTTGAAGATAAGGTGGCAGGGTATGTGGCAGATACGCAGTATTTT
CSVEDKVAGYVADTQYF
>many|TRBJ1-1|.|TRBV10-2
TGCGCCAGCAGTTCGACAGGTCCCACTGAAGCTTTCTTT
CASSSTGPTEAFF
>many|TRBJ1-2|.|TRBV20-1
TGCAGTGCTAGGGGTCAGGGGCTCTATGGCTACACCTTC
CSARGQGLYGYTF
>many|TRBJ2-1|TRBD2|TRBV29-1
TGCAGCGTTGAGAGGGCAGGGAGGGATGAGCAGTTCTTC
CSVERAGRDEQFF
>.|TRBJ1-2|TRBD1|TRBV6-2/TRBV6-3
TGTGCCAGCAGCCACTATTCTGGACAGGGGGCCGTTGGCTACACCTTC
CASSHYSGQGAVGYTF
>.|TRBJ2-7|.|TRBV20-1
TGCAGTGCTAGAGACGAAGGGGGGGGCTCCTCCTACGAGCAGTACTTC
CSARDEGGGSSYEQYF